This TCR beta chain was recovered during a study of shared clonotypes between healthy human individuals. CDR3 length: 16 residues. The trim removed 4 bases at V and 2 bases at J, leaving 11 bases unmatched. From germline, CDR1 is SGHNT and CDR2 YYREEE (reference sequence). Method: immunoSEQ multiplex PCR; TCRdb's copy keeps in-frame clones and lacks some. Seen here are approximately 740,000 clones, 74% observed once, and the top ten hold roughly 1.7%. The receptor was isolated from a woman aged 30 to 39 in good health. The chain is built from TRBV5-4 and TRBJ1-2; 7 bases agree with TRBD1. Sequenced material: memory CD4+ T cells sorted from blood. Subset here: CD45RA-negative fraction. The CDR3 coding sequence is TGTGCCAGCAGCCAGGGGGTCTCTACCAGAAACTATGGCTACACCTTC. It is translated as CASSQGVSTRNYGYTF.